This TCR beta chain appears in the sequencing data of a study of type 1 regulatory T cells. The wider study: T-allo10 is an in vitro-generated, Tr1-enriched CD4 T cell product specific for alloantigen. Whole-study findings and limits: Compared with non-type 1 regulatory T cells, type 1 regulatory T cells showed a more restricted TCR repertoire.

V dropped 6 bases and J dropped 7 bases, with 13 bases sitting between them. The length of the CDR3 is 13 residues. Germline V gene data show CDR1 as MNHNS and CDR2 as SASEGT. TCRdb re-analysed the reads in MiXCR, keeping a single row per CDR3 protein. Here the sample spans 40,000 to 50,000 distinct CDR3 sequences, 12% being singletons. This clonotype was detected many times. Antigen unknown. The sample taken for sequencing was cultured non-Tr1 T cells, either the whole culture or a sorted T cell fraction (not recorded which). The clonotype originates from a human donor in good health. J is TRBJ1-5 and V is TRBV6-1, with D perhaps TRBD1 (6 bases). The DNA for the CDR3 is TGTGCCAGCAGACAGGGAAGGGAACAGCCCCAGCATTTT. Translating gives CASRQGREQPQHF.